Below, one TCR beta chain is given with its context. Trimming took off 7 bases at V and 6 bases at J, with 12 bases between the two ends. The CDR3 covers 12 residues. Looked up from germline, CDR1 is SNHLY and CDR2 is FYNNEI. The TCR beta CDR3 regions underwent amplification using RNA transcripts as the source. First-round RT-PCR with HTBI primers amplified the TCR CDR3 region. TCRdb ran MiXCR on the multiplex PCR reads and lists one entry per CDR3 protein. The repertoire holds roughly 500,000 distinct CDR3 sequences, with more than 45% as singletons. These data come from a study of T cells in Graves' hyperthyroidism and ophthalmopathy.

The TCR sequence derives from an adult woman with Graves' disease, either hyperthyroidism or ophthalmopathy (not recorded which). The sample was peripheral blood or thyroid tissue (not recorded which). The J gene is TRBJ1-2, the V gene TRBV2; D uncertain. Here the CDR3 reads CASTNSLDGYTF. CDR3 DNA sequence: TGTGCCAGCACCAATAGTCTCGATGGCTACACCTTC. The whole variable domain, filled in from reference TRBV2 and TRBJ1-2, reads EPEVTQTPSHQVTQMGQEVILRCVPISNHLYFYWYRQILGQKVEFLVSFYNNEISEKSEIFDDQFSVERPDGSNFTLKIRSTKLEDSAMYFCASTNSLDGYTFGSGTRLTVV.